This passage covers 26 T cell receptor beta chains from one sample sequenced in a study of Japanese encephalitis immunity and Zika vaccine responses. A single record per CDR3 protein comes from TCRdb applying MiXCR to the 5' RACE reads. The repertoire holds 200 or so distinct CDR3 sequences, about 8.5% seen once, with about a third in the top ten. For 5 to 6 days, PBMCs labeled with CFSE were cultured with peptide pools at approximately 0.95 ug/mL each. This sample comprised antigen-activated CD8+ T cells from blood, cultured, obtained during a Zika inactivated vaccine study. The receptors shown here come from an adult man who received an inactivated Zika virus vaccine.

Relative to its sample, this clonotype is medium-sized. The chain recombines TRBV29-1 with TRBJ2-1; D remains ambiguous. From germline, CDR1 is SQVTM and CDR2 ANQGSEA. V was pared by 8 bases and J by 10 bases, with 24 bases between. This CDR3 has 14 residues. This CDR3 reads CSLFQSPFRKEQFF. CDR3 DNA: TGCAGCCTTTTTCAGTCACCCTTTCGGAAGGAGCAGTTCTTC.

By sample share, this clonotype is large. J is TRBJ2-7 and V is TRBV4-3, with D tentatively TRBD2 (6 bases). CDR3 length: 13 residues. The V end was cut by 4 bases, the J end by 12 bases, with 19 bases between. Germline V gene sequence: CDR1 LGHNA, CDR2 YSLEER. CDR3 nucleotides: TGCGCCAGCAGCCTAGGTCGGGGGTCGAAGATGTACTTC. Translation: CASSLGRGSKMYF.

By its share, this clonotype is large. The rearrangement links TRBV4-3 to TRBJ1-1; no reliable D call. Germline CDR1 is LGHNA and CDR2 is YSLEER. The CDR3 is 13 residues long. Trimming pared 4 bases from V and 8 bases from J, leaving 14 bases between. The CDR3 DNA sequence: TGCGCCAGCAGCCCGGGTGGCGTCTTGGAAGCTTTCTTT. It codes for CASSPGGVLEAFF.

By share, this clonotype ranks as hyperexpanded (1% or more). The rearrangement uses TRBV4-3 and TRBJ1-2; weak D call: TRBD1 (5 bases). Trimming left V 1 base short and J 2 bases short, with 17 bases between. Germline assignment: CDR1 LGHNA and CDR2 YSLEER. There are 17 residues in the CDR3. The CDR3 spells CASSQVGDPYLNYGYTF. The CDR3 DNA reads TGCGCCAGCAGCCAAGTGGGGGATCCCTACTTAAACTATGGCTACACCTTC.

This clonotype counts as large. The rearrangement uses TRBV4-2 and TRBJ2-5; no clear D. CDR1 is LGHNA, CDR2 YNFKEQ, per germline. V lost 3 bases and J 5 bases, leaving 10 bases between the germline ends. This CDR3 has 13 residues. CDR3 sequence (DNA): TGTGCCAGCAGCCACCCTCAAGGGGAGACCCAGTACTTC. Translated, it gives CASSHPQGETQYF.

This clonotype is hyperexpanded. The V call is TRBV27, the J call TRBJ2-1; D is undetermined. The CDR3 has 14 residues. V gave up 5 bases and J gave up 5 bases, with 13 bases separating them. Germline V lookup: CDR1 MNHEY, CDR2 SMNVEV (reference sequence). The CDR3, as DNA: TGTGCCAGCAGTCCCTCTGGCAGAAACAATGAGCAGTTCTTC. Translating it yields CASSPSGRNNEQFF.

Relative to its sample, this clonotype is hyperexpanded. The genes are TRBV5-6 and TRBJ1-6, with D possibly matching TRBD1 (5 bases). This CDR3 has 15 residues. Trimming cost V 3 bases and J 7 bases, with 14 bases left between them. The germline CDR1 and CDR2 sequences are SGHDT and YYEEEE. The CDR3 sequence: CASSWDRELNSPLHF. Written as DNA, the CDR3 is TGTGCCAGCAGCTGGGACCGGGAGCTAAATTCACCCCTCCACTTT.

Sample share makes this clonotype large (0.1 to 1%). The V call is TRBV4-3, the J call TRBJ1-6, with D unresolved. Looked up from germline, CDR1 is LGHNA and CDR2 is YSLEER. CDR3 length: 12 residues. V shed 0 bases and J shed 7 bases, with 1 base lying between them. The CDR3 region has the DNA TGCGCCAGCAGCCAAGACAATTCACCCCTCCACTTT. It yields the protein CASSQDNSPLHF.

This clonotype is labeled large (0.1 to 1%). J is TRBJ2-7 and V is TRBV4-3; possibly TRBD1 for D (7 bases). The CDR3 is 15 residues long. Germline V CDR1 and CDR2: LGHNA, YSLEER. V was clipped by 1 base and J by 2 bases, with 12 bases between them. CDR3 amino acids: CASSQVQGEAYEQYF. The CDR3 DNA reads as TGCGCCAGCAGCCAAGTGCAGGGGGAGGCCTACGAGCAGTACTTC.

By sample fraction, this clonotype is large. The gene calls are TRBV4-3 and TRBJ1-1; 10 bases map to TRBD1. CDR1 is LGHNA and CDR2 is YSLEER in the germline V gene. The CDR3 totals 13 residues. J lost 8 bases, V lost 3 bases, and 3 bases had no gene match. The CDR3 nucleotides read TGCGCCAGCAGCCAGACAGGGGGCGCCGAAGCTTTCTTT. Protein: CASSQTGGAEAFF.

As to this clonotype: This may stem from a read error, because a much larger clone lies one nucleotide away. The CDR3 is CVSSQEGDRMNTEAFF. The CDR3 DNA follows: TGCGTCAGCAGCCAAGAGGGGGACAGGATGAACACTGAAGCTTTCTTT. This chain uses TRBV4-3 with TRBJ1-1, with 8 bases identical to TRBD1. CDR1 and CDR2 from the germline V gene are LGHNA and YSLEER. The CDR3 runs to 16 residues.

This clonotype occurred a few times. The chain employs TRBV27 and TRBJ1-2; 7 bases agree with TRBD1. This CDR3 contains 13 residues. From germline, CDR1 is MNHEY and CDR2 SMNVEV (reference sequence). J gave up 4 bases and V 5 bases, and 4 bases lay outside the gene matches. The CDR3 loop is CASSPGGSYGYTF. CDR3 bases: TGTGCCAGCAGTCCAGGGGGGAGCTATGGCTACACCTTC.

This clonotype rates as large (0.1 to 1%). The CDR3 here is CASSFSSLAGERGGELFF. The CDR3 bases are TGCGCCAGCAGCTTTTCCTCACTAGCGGGGGAGAGGGGCGGGGAGCTGTTTTTT. The chain uses TRBV4-3 and TRBJ2-2, with TRBD2 matching over 11 bases. Losses at the gene ends were 5 bases for V and 7 bases for J; bases not matched to a gene: 15. CDR1 and CDR2 from the germline V gene are LGHNA and YSLEER. The CDR3 sequence is 18 residues long.

By share, this clonotype counts as large (0.1 to 1%). The V call is TRBV6-5, the J call TRBJ1-5; TRBD1 agrees at 8 bases. Trimming at V came to 4 bases and at J to 5 bases, leaving 13 bases not matched to a gene. The CDR3 spans 17 residues. Per germline, CDR1 MNHEY and CDR2 SVGAGI. CDR3 sequence reads: CASSSTVPTGEYQPQHF. The DNA of the CDR3 is TGTGCCAGCAGTTCCACCGTACCGACAGGGGAATATCAGCCCCAGCATTTT.

This clonotype was recorded a few times. V and J are TRBV7-6 and TRBJ2-2; unclear D gene. V lost 3 bases, J lost 0 bases, and 11 bases lay in between. The CDR3 length is 16 residues. The germline V gene has CDR1 SGHVS and CDR2 FNYEAQ. This CDR3 is CASSLRTNANTGELFF. The CDR3 DNA reads as TGTGCCAGCAGCTTGAGGACGAATGCGAACACCGGGGAGCTGTTTTTT. The full variable domain, completed using reference TRBV7-6 and TRBJ2-2, is GAGVSQSPRYKVTKRGQDVALRCDPISGHVSLYWYRQALGQGPEFLTYFNYEAQQDKSGLPNDRFSAERPEGSISTLTIQRTEQRDSAMYRCASSLRTNANTGELFFGEGSRLTVL.

In this sample, this clonotype is large. The chain combines TRBV4-3 with TRBJ2-1; no reliable D call. CDR3 size: 11 residues. V was clipped by 5 bases and J by 4 bases, with 3 bases between them. CDR1 LGHNA and CDR2 YSLEER come from the germline V gene. CDR3 protein: CASSDYNEQFF. The CDR3 nucleotides read TGCGCCAGCAGCGATTACAATGAGCAGTTCTTC.

By sample share, this clonotype is large. The chain is built from TRBV27 and TRBJ2-7, with 9 bases identical to TRBD2. Germline-derived CDR1 and CDR2 are MNHEY and SMNVEV (reference sequence). Trimming cost V 6 bases and J 0 bases; bases outside gene matches: 6. The CDR3 totals 15 residues. This chain's CDR3 is CASRGSGGSSYEQYV. DNA of the CDR3: TGTGCCAGCAGGGGAAGCGGGGGGAGCTCCTACGAGCAGTACGTC.

This clonotype counts as large. The chain links TRBV4-3 to TRBJ2-7, with a possible D match to TRBD1 (6 bases). V lost 5 bases to trimming and J lost 3 bases, with 14 bases between them. The CDR3 totals 14 residues. CDR1 is LGHNA, CDR2 YSLEER, per germline. For the CDR3, the DNA is TGCGCCAGCAGCACTTGGACAGACAACTACGAGCAGTACTTC. Translation gives CASSTWTDNYEQYF.

This clonotype rates as medium-sized. This chain joins TRBV4-3 and TRBJ2-2; D may correspond to TRBD1 or TRBD2 (6 bases each). The CDR3 is 14 residues long. Germline V gene lookup returns CDR1 LGHNA and CDR2 YSLEER. Deletions cut 1 base from V and 7 bases from J, with 10 bases between. The chain's CDR3 is CASSQVGGIGELFF. The CDR3, as DNA: TGCGCCAGCAGCCAAGTAGGGGGGATCGGGGAGCTGTTTTTT.

Relative to its sample, this clonotype is medium-sized. The CDR3 sequence: CATSRVPGANVLTF. The DNA of the CDR3 is TGTGCCACCAGCAGAGTTCCCGGGGCCAACGTCCTGACTTTC. The rearrangement joins TRBV15 to TRBJ2-6; D is unresolved. The V gene's germline CDR1 is LNHNV and CDR2 YYDKDF (reference sequence). Trimming cost V 1 base and J 4 bases, with 5 bases left between them. The CDR3 contains 14 residues.

This clonotype rates as large. The chain uses TRBV4-1 and TRBJ2-5; D possibly corresponds to TRBD1 (6 bases). The germline V gene encodes CDR1 MGHRA and CDR2 YSYEKL. The CDR3 spans 16 residues. Between the trimmed V and J ends, which lost 3 bases and 6 bases, there was a span of 20 bases. This chain's CDR3 is CASSQGDTHVKQTQYF. The CDR3 DNA reads TGCGCCAGCAGCCAGGGGGACACTCACGTTAAACAGACCCAGTACTTC.

This clonotype was found a few times. This chain uses TRBV27 with TRBJ2-2, with D uncertain. The V and J ends lost 3 bases and 1 base respectively, with 9 bases between them. CDR1 MNHEY and CDR2 SMNVEV come from the germline V gene (reference sequence). This CDR3 region has 15 residues. CDR3 DNA: TGTGCCAGCAGTTTTTCGACGGTGAACACCGGGGAGCTGTTTTTT. Translation: CASSFSTVNTGELFF.

By its share, this clonotype is large (0.1 to 1%). J is TRBJ1-1 and V is TRBV7-6; a weak D match, TRBD1 (5 bases). This CDR3 is built from 14 residues. Germline-derived CDR1 and CDR2 are SGHVS and FNYEAQ. Trimming cost V 2 bases and J 1 base, with 8 bases left between them. This CDR3 is CASSLQGTNTEAFF. CDR3 coding DNA: TGTGCCAGCAGCTTACAGGGAACGAACACTGAAGCTTTCTTT. Using reference TRBV7-6 and TRBJ1-1 for the parts outside the CDR3, the full variable domain is GAGVSQSPRYKVTKRGQDVALRCDPISGHVSLYWYRQALGQGPEFLTYFNYEAQQDKSGLPNDRFSAERPEGSISTLTIQRTEQRDSAMYRCASSLQGTNTEAFFGQGTRLTVV.

By share, this clonotype ranks as hyperexpanded (1% or more). V usage is TRBV4-3 and J usage is TRBJ1-1, with 7 positions matching TRBD1. Germline trimming cut 2 bases from V and 6 bases from J; bases unmatched to any gene: 15. The CDR3 extends over 17 amino acids. Germline V gene data show CDR1 as LGHNA and CDR2 as YSLEER. CDR3 nucleotide sequence: TGCGCCAGCAGCCAAAGGGGGACTCCAGGGACAGTAGCTGAAGCTTTCTTT. It codes for CASSQRGTPGTVAEAFF.

In this sample, this clonotype is large. The rearrangement joins TRBV4-3 to TRBJ2-2; 10 bases agree with TRBD2. The CDR3 covers 18 residues. V dropped 5 bases and J dropped 2; count of bases not matched to a gene: 11. Germline V lookup: CDR1 LGHNA, CDR2 YSLEER. The CDR3 reads CASSSPGVAGGNTGELFF. The CDR3 nucleotides read TGCGCCAGCAGCTCACCCGGGGTAGCGGGGGGCAACACCGGGGAGCTGTTTTTT.

The chain recombines TRBV29-1 with TRBJ1-1; no reliable D call. The CDR3 loop spans 12 amino acids. The germline gives CDR1 SQVTM, CDR2 ANQGSEA. Trimming shortened V by 4 bases and J by 3 bases, and 9 bases separated the two germline ends. The CDR3 nucleotides read TGCAGCGTTGGGCCGCGGGACACTGAAGCTTTCTTT. It specifies CSVGPRDTEAFF.